This TCR beta chain is from a study of vaccination and CD4 T cells after COVID-19. Treatment: roughly 11-day PBMC culture with coronavirus spike peptide pools or control peptides (ViraFEST assay). With regard to this clonotype: Its antigen is undetermined.

Scientists ran DNA taken from cultured CD4+ T cells through the Oncomine TCR Beta short-read assay for sequencing. TCRdb reanalysed the PCR reads using MiXCR and keeps one entry per CDR3 protein. The data show more than 9,000 distinct CDR3 sequences, with under 55% seen just once and around a third held by the top ten. The CDR3 extends over 14 amino acids. Germline-derived CDR1 and CDR2 are MNHNS and SASEGT. V dropped 6 bases and J dropped 4 bases, with 15 bases sitting between them. The gene calls are TRBV6-1 and TRBJ1-2, with D tentatively TRBD1 (6 bases). Sequenced input: CD4+ T cells from blood, cultured in vitro. The source is a human donor who had recovered from COVID-19. The DNA of the CDR3 is TGTGCCAGCAGCGGAGGGGGACGGAGCTATGGCTACACCTTC. This translates into CASSGGGRSYGYTF.